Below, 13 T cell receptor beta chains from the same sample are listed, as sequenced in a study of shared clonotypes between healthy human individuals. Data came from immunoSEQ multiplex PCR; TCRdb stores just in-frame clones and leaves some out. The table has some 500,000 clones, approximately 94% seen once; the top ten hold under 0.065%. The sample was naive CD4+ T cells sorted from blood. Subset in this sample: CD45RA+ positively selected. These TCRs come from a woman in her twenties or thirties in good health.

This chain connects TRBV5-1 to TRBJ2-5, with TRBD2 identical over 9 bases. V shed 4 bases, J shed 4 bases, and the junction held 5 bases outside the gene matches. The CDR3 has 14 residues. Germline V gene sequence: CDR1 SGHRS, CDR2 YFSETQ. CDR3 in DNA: TGCGCCAGCAGCGGGGTTAGCGGGAGAGAGACCCAGTACTTC. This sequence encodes CASSGVSGRETQYF.

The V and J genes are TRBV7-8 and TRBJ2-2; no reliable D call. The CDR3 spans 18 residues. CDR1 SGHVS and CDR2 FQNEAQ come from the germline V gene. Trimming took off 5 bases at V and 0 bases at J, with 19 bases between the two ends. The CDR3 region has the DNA TGTGCCAGCAGCCAGCTTCGGGTGGGTCGGACGAACACCGGGGAGCTGTTTTTT. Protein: CASSQLRVGRTNTGELFF.

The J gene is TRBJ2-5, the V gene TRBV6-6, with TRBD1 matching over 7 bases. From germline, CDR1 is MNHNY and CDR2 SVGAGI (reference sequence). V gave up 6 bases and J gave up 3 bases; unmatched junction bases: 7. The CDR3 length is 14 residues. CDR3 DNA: TGTGCCAGCAGACCGACAGGGCCGAAAGAGACCCAGTACTTC. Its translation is CASRPTGPKETQYF.

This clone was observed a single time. Here the CDR3 reads CASSLAPPDRGLYEQYF. The CDR3, as DNA: TGCGCCAGCAGCTTGGCCCCACCTGACAGGGGGCTCTACGAGCAGTACTTC. This chain links TRBV5-1 with TRBJ2-7; 10 bases agree with TRBD1. After removal of 0 bases from V and 3 bases from J, the junction contained 9 bases not matched to a gene. The CDR3 totals 17 residues. The germline CDR1 and CDR2 sequences are SGHRS and YFSETQ.

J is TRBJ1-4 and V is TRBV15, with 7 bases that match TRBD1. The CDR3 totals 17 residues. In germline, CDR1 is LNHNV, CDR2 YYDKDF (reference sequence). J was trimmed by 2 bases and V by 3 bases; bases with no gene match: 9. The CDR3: CATSSQQGTGTNEKLFF. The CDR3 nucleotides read TGTGCCACCAGCAGCCAACAGGGGACGGGGACTAATGAAAAACTGTTTTTT.

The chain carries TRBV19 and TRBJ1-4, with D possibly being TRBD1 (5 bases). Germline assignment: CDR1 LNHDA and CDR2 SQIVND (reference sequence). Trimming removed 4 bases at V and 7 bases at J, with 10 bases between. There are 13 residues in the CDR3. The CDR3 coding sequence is TGTGCCAGTAGTACGGCAGGGACTGAAAAACTGTTTTTT. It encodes CASSTAGTEKLFF.

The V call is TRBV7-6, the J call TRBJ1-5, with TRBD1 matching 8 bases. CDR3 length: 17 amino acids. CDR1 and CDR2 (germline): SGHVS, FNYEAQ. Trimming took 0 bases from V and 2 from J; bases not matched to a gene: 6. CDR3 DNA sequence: TGTGCCAGCAGCTTAGCCCAGGGGGCCATAGGCAATCAGCCCCAGCATTTT. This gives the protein CASSLAQGAIGNQPQHF.

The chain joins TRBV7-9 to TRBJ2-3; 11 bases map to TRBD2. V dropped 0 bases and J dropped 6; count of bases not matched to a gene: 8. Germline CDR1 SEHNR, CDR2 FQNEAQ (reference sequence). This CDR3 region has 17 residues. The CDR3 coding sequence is TGTGCCAGCAGCTTAGCGAGGACTAGCGGGTTGTCGGATACGCAGTATTTT. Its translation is CASSLARTSGLSDTQYF. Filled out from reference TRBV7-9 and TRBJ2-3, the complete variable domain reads DTGVSQNPRHKITKRGQNVTFRCDPISEHNRLYWYRQTLGQGPEFLTYFQNEAQLEKSRLLSDRFSAERPKGSFSTLEIQRTEQGDSAMYLCASSLARTSGLSDTQYFGPGTRLTVL.

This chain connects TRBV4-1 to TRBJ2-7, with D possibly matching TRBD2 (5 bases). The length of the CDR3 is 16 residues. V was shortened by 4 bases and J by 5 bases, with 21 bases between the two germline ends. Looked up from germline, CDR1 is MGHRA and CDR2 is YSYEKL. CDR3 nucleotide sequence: TGCGCCAGCAGCCCCATCCTCCGGGATCAACCCCACGAGCAGTACTTC. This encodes CASSPILRDQPHEQYF.

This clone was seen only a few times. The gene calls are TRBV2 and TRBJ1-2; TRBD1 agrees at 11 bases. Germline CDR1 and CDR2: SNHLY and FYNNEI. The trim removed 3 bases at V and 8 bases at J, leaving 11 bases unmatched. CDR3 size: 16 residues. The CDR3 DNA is TGTGCCAGCAGTGATAGGGACAGGGGGAACACCAGGGGCTACACCTTC. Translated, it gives CASSDRDRGNTRGYTF.

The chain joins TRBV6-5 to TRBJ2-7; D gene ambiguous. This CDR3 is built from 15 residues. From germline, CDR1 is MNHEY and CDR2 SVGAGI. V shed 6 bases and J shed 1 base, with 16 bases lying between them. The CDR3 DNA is TGTGCCAGCAGCATCGACGGCCACCTTTCCTACGAGCAGTACTTC. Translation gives CASSIDGHLSYEQYF.

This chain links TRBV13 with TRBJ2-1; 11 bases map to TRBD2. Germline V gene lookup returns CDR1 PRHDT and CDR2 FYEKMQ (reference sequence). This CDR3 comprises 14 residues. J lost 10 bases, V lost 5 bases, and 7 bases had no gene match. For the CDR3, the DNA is TGTGCCAGCAGCCCTCGGCTAGCGGGAGGCGAGCAGTTCTTC. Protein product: CASSPRLAGGEQFF. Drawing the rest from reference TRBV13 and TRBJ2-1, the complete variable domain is AAGVIQSPRHLIKEKRETATLKCYPIPRHDTVYWYQQGPGQDPQFLISFYEKMQSDKGSIPDRFSAQQFSDYHSELNMSSLELGDSALYFCASSPRLAGGEQFFGPGTRLTVL.

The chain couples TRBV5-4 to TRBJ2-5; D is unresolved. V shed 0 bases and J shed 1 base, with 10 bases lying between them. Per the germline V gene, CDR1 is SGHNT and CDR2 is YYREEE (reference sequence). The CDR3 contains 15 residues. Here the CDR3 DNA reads TGTGCCAGCAGCTTGGTTGCCGGATCCCAAGAGACCCAGTACTTC. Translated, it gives CASSLVAGSQETQYF.